The entry that follows covers one T cell receptor beta chain sequence. Extracted RNA was reverse transcribed, and the resulting cDNA served as sequencing template. Sequencing was performed with immunoSEQ multiplex PCR; in TCRdb, only in-frame clones are kept and a portion is missing. The table lists 90,000 to 150,000 clones, less than 80% of them singletons. The data are from a study of CD8+ T cells in alopecia areata. The germline CDR1 and CDR2 sequences are SQVTM and ANQGSEA. The CDR3 has 13 amino acids. The genes are TRBV29-1 and TRBJ2-3, with D unclear. The TCR sequence derives from a human donor in good health. Material for sequencing was CD4+ T cells sorted from blood. CDR3 coding DNA: TGCAGTTCTCCTGGGGTTAGCACAGATACGCAGTATTTT. Its translation: CSSPGVSTDTQYF.